This T cell receptor (beta chain) was found in a study of blood T cell repertoires in COVID-19. Study overall: COVID-19 samples, acute and convalescent, were from the United States, Italy and Spain.

This clone was counted once. Each participant's cohort was designated according to participant-reported clinical history. Two negative PCRs, clearance, or symptom resolution had been documented for recovered Cohort 3 donors. Repertoires were generated with immunoSEQ multiplex PCR, while TCRdb's copy carries only in-frame clones and drops some. The data contain hundreds of thousands of clones, more than 80% of them seen just once; the ten biggest clones take up 1.1%. The CDR3 has 15 amino acids. Trimming at V came to 2 bases and at J to 0 bases, leaving 4 bases not matched to a gene. Germline CDR1 MNHEY, CDR2 SMNVEV (reference sequence).

Sequencing was done on a sample of PBMCs or T cells enriched from blood (not recorded which). The chain recombines TRBV27 with TRBJ2-7; the match to TRBD2 covers 7 bases. The receptor was derived from a man aged 25-45 years who had recovered from COVID-19. As DNA, the CDR3 is TGTGCCAGCAGTTTAGAACGCGGGAGCTCCTACGAGCAGTACTTC. Its translation: CASSLERGSSYEQYF.